Sequencing of this T cell receptor (beta chain) was carried out in a study of T cell repertoires in cytomegalovirus infection. Across the whole study: In public TCR beta signatures, there were indications of both CMV infection and matching HLA type. General study findings and limits: Identification of carriers of CMV plus the relevant HLA was achieved through cumulative public TCR beta family frequency. CMV-specific HLA-C-restricted TCR beta clonotypes dominated the ex vivo response.

TCRdb itself ran the reads through MiXCR, one entry per CDR3 protein. This table holds 230,000 or so distinct CDR3 sequences, about a sixth found once. This clonotype occurred a few times. Antigen unknown. The V gene end was trimmed by 3 bases and the J gene end by 7 bases; junction bases not matched to a gene: 7. Germline lookup yields CDR1 SGHRS and CDR2 YFSETQ. The CDR3 extends over 15 amino acids. The chain combines TRBV5-1 with TRBJ2-1, with 10 bases lining up with TRBD1. This receptor was taken from a human donor in good health (CMV status not recorded). Some clones in this sample may be carry-over from other donors' samples. The specimen was CD8+ T cells from PBMCs. The CDR3 here is CASSSGTGVENEQFF. Here the CDR3 DNA reads TGCGCCAGCAGCTCCGGGACAGGGGTTGAAAATGAGCAGTTCTTC. The entire variable domain, with the rest obtained from reference TRBV5-1 and TRBJ2-1, is as follows: KAGVTQTPRYLIKTRGQQVTLSCSPISGHRSVSWYQQTPGQGLQFLFEYFSETQRNKGNFPGRFSGRQFSNSRSEMNVSTLELGDSALYLCASSSGTGVENEQFFGPGTRLTVL.